A selection of T cell receptor beta chains follows, all from one sample in a study of CD8 T cells in ankylosing spondylitis. TCRdb reprocessed the 5' RACE reads via MiXCR and lists one record per CDR3 protein. Of about 210,000 distinct CDR3 sequences in the sample, roughly 6.6% are singletons; the top ten hold approximately 15%. Sequencing was carried out using blood, either unsorted or a sorted T cell fraction (not recorded which). The source of these receptors is a male donor with ankylosing spondylitis. Both conserved end residues are trimmed from each CDR3. Fields, in order: D gene, V gene, CDR3 protein. A D gene is named only where the DNA matches it firmly.

>.|TRBV6-2/TRBV6-3
ASSYPGTWQPQH
>.|TRBV7-9
ASSLGARSYT
>TRBD1|TRBV4-3
ASSQVGGAGYGYT
>.|TRBV29-1
SAHEVGNIQY
>TRBD1|TRBV7-8
ASSSSGQRPLREQY
>TRBD1|TRBV7-9
ASSLAWDRDTEAF
>.|TRBV6-5
ASSYSVGLNTEAF
>TRBD1|TRBV28
ASTDRGSNQPQH
>TRBD2|TRBV5-1
ASSLERGADTQY
>.|TRBV7-9
ASSSPLYNEQF
>.|TRBV9
ASRRTESSYNEQF
>TRBD1|TRBV7-7
ASSDRGGNEQF
>TRBD2|TRBV29-1
SVGLAGKETQY
>.|TRBV7-9
ASTWSNEKLF